This T cell receptor (beta chain) was recovered during a study of T cells in Graves' hyperthyroidism and ophthalmopathy. Looked up from germline, CDR1 is SGHAT and CDR2 is FQNNGV. The CDR3 contains 14 residues. Trimming took off 2 bases at V and 3 bases at J, with 10 bases between the two ends. Those patients with uncontrolled infection, other autoimmune disease, pregnancy or lactation were excluded. This clonotype turned up a few times. Amplified regions were TCR beta CDR3 sequences from RNA transcripts. HTBI primers were used for first-round RT-PCR of the TCR CDR3. TCRdb analysed the multiplex PCR reads with MiXCR anew, one entry per CDR3 protein. Seen here are approximately 400,000 distinct CDR3 sequences, approximately 14% observed once, and the top ten hold about 7.7%.

The sequencing sample was made of blood. V is TRBV11-2 and J is TRBJ1-2, with D possibly matching TRBD1 (6 bases). This receptor was identified in a woman between 18 and 29 years old with Graves' hyperthyroidism. The DNA for the CDR3 is TGTGCCAGCAGCTTACACAGGGAATACTATGGCTACACCTTC. Residues: CASSLHREYYGYTF.